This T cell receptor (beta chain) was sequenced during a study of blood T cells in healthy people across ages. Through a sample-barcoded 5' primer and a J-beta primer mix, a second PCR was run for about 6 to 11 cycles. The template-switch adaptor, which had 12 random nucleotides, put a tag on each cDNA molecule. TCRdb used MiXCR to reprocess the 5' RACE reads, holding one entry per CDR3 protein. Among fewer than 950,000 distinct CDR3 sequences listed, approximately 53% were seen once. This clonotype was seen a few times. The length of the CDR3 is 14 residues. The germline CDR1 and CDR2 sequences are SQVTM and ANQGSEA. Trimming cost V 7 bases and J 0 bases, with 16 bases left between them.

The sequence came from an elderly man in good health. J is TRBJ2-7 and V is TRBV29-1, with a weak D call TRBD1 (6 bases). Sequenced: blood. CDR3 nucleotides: TGCAGCGCCCGTAAGGGGGTAAGCTCCTACGAGCAGTACTTC. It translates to CSARKGVSSYEQYF.